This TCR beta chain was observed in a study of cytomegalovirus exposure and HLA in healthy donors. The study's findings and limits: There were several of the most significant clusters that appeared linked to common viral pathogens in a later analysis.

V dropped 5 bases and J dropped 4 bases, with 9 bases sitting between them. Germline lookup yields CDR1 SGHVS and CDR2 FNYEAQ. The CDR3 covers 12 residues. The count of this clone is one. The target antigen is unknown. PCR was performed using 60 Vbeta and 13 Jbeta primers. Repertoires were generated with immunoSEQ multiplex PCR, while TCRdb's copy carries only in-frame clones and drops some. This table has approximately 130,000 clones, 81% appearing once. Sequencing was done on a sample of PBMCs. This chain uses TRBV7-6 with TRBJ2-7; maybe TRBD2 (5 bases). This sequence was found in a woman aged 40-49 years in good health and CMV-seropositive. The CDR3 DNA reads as TGTGCCAGCAGCCATCCGGGATACGAGCAGTACTTC. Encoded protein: CASSHPGYEQYF.